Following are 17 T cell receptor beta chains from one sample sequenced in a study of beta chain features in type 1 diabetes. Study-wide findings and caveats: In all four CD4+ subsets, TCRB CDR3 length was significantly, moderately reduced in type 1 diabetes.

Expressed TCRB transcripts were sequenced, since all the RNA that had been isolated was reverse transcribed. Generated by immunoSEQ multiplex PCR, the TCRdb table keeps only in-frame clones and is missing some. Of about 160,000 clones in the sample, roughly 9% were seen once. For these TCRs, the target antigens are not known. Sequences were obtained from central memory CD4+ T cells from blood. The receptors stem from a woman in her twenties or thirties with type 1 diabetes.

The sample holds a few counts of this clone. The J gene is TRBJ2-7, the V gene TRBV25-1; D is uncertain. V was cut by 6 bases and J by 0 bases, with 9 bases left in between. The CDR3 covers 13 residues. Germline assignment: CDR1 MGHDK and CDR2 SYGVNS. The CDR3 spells CASRSRSSYEQYF. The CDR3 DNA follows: TGTGCCAGCAGGTCAAGGAGCTCCTACGAGCAGTACTTC.

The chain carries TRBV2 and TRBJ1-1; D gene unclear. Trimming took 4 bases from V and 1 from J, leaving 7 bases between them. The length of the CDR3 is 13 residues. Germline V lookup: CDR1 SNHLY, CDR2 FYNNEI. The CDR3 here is CASSGARNTEAFF. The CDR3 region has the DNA TGTGCCAGCAGTGGTGCCAGGAACACTGAAGCTTTCTTT. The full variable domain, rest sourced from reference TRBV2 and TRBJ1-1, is EPEVTQTPSHQVTQMGQEVILRCVPISNHLYFYWYRQILGQKVEFLVSFYNNEISEKSEIFDDQFSVERPDGSNFTLKIRSTKLEDSAMYFCASSGARNTEAFFGQGTRLTVV.

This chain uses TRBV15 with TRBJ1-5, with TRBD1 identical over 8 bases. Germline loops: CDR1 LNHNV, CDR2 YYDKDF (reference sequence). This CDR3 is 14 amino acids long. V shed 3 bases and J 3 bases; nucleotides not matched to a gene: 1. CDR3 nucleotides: TGTGCCACCAGCAGGACAGGGGCCAATCAGCCCCAGCATTTT. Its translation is CATSRTGANQPQHF.

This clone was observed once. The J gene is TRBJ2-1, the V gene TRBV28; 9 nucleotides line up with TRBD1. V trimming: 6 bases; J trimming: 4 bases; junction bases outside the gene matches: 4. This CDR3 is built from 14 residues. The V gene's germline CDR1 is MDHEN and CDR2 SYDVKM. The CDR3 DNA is TGTGCCAGCAGCGGACAGGGGACTTACAATGAGCAGTTCTTC. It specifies CASSGQGTYNEQFF.

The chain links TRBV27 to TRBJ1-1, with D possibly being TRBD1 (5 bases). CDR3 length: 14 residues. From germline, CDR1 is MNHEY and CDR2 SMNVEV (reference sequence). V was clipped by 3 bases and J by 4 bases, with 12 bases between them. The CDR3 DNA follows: TGTGCCAGCAGTTTCGGGGGTGACGGCACTGAAGCTTTCTTT. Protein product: CASSFGGDGTEAFF.

CDR3 in DNA: TGTGCCAGCTCACCACCGGCAGGTCTCTATGGCTACACCTTC. This gives the protein CASSPPAGLYGYTF. The V and J genes are TRBV18 and TRBJ1-2; D gene unclear. Germline V gene data show CDR1 as KGHSH and CDR2 as LQKENI. Trimming stripped 0 bases from V and 4 bases from J, with 9 bases between. The CDR3 runs 14 residues.

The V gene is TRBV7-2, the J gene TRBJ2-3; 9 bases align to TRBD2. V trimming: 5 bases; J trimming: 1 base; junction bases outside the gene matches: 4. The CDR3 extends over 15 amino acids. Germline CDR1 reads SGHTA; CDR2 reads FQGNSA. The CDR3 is CASSQVAGGTDTQYF. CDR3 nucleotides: TGTGCCAGCAGCCAAGTAGCGGGGGGCACAGATACGCAGTATTTT.

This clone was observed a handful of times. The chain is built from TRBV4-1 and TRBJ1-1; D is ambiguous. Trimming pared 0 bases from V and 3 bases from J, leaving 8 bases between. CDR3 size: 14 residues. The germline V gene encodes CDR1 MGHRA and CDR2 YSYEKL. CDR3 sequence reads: CASSQDQYYTEAFF. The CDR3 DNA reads TGCGCCAGCAGCCAAGATCAGTATTACACTGAAGCTTTCTTT.

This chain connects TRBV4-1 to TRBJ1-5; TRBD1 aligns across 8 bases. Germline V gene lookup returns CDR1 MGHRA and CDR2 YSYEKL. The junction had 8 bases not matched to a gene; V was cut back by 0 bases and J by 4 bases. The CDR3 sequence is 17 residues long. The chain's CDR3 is CASSQDGSGQGNQPQHF. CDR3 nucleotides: TGCGCCAGCAGCCAAGACGGGTCAGGACAGGGAAATCAGCCCCAGCATTTT.

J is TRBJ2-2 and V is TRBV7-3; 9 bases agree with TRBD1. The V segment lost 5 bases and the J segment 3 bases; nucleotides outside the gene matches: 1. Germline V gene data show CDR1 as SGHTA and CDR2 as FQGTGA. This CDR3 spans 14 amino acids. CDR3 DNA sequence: TGTGCCAGCAGCCGACAGGGGGACACCGGGGAGCTGTTTTTT. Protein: CASSRQGDTGELFF.

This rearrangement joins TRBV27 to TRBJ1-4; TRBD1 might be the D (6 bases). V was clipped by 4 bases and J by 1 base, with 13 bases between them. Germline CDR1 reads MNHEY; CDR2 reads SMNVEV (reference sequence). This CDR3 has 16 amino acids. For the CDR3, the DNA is TGTGCCAGCAGTTCAAAAGGGACACGAACTAATGAAAAACTGTTTTTT. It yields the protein CASSSKGTRTNEKLFF.

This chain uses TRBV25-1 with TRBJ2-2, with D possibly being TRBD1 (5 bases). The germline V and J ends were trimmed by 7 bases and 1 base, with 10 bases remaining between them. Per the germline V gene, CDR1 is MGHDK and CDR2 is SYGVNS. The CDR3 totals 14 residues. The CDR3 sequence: CASMDNLNTGELFF. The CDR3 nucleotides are TGTGCCAGCATGGACAACCTGAACACCGGGGAGCTGTTTTTT.

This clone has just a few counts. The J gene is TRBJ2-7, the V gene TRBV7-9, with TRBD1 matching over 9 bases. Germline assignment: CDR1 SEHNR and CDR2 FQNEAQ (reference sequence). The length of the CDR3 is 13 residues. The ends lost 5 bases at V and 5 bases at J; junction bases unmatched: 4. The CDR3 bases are TGTGCCAGCAGCCCACAGGGGGCCCACGAGCAGTACTTC. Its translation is CASSPQGAHEQYF. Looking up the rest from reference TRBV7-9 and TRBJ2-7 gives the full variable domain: DTGVSQNPRHKITKRGQNVTFRCDPISEHNRLYWYRQTLGQGPEFLTYFQNEAQLEKSRLLSDRFSAERPKGSFSTLEIQRTEQGDSAMYLCASSPQGAHEQYFGPGTRLTVT.

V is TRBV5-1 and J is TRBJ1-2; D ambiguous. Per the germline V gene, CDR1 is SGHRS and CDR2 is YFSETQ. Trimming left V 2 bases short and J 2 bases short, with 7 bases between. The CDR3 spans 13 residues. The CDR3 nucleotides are TGCGCCAGCAGCTTACGCGGGAACTATGGCTACACCTTC. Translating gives CASSLRGNYGYTF. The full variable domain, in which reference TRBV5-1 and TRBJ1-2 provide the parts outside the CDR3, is KAGVTQTPRYLIKTRGQQVTLSCSPISGHRSVSWYQQTPGQGLQFLFEYFSETQRNKGNFPGRFSGRQFSNSRSEMNVSTLELGDSALYLCASSLRGNYGYTFGSGTRLTVV.

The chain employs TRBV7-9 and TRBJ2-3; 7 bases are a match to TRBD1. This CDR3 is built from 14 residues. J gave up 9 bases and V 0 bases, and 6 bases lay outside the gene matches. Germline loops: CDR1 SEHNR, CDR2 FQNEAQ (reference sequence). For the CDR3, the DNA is TGTGCCAGCAGCTTAGCGGGGACAGCGGAGACGCAGTATTTT. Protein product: CASSLAGTAETQYF.

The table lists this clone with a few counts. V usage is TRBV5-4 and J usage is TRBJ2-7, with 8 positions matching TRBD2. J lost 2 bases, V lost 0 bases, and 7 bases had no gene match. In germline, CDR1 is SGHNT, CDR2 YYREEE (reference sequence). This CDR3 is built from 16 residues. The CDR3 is CASSLAGGGLAYEQYF. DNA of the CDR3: TGTGCCAGCAGCTTGGCCGGGGGGGGTTTGGCCTACGAGCAGTACTTC.

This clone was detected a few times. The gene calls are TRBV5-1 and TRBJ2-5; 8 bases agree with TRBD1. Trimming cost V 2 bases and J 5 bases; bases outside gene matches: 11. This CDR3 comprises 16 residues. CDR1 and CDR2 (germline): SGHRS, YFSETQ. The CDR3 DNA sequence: TGCGCCAGCAGCTTAGAACCGCAGGGGGCCGGGGAGACCCAGTACTTC. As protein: CASSLEPQGAGETQYF.